The source of this TCR beta chain is a study of T cells after yellow fever vaccination. A 5'RACE template-switching step, the method used to make TCR cDNA, added a universal primer site and UMIs. One entry per CDR3 protein, called by TCRdb with MiXCR from the 5' RACE reads. Of 300,000 to 350,000 distinct CDR3 sequences listed, 3% to 4.5% are singletons. This clonotype was counted at least ten times. Its target is not known. Germline assignment: CDR1 ENHRY and CDR2 SYGVKD. V shed 4 bases and J shed 7 bases, with 23 bases lying between them. This CDR3 spans 17 amino acids. Study-wide results and caveats: Highly abundant clonotypes carried over from the bulk population could end up in FACS-sorted repertoires as contaminants. Peaking on day 5 versus 15, the secondary response was faster but weaker. Post-booster reappearance was seen for most primary-vaccination clones (about 96% CD4, 80% to 90% CD8).

The receptor comes from a man aged 18 to 30 who received the YFV17D yellow fever vaccine. The V call is TRBV10-3, the J call TRBJ2-1; tentative D call: TRBD2 (7 bases). The material sequenced was PBMCs, taken 5 days after the yellow fever booster vaccination. The CDR3 nucleotides are TGTGCCATCAGTGGGGGGGGCCGGGACCCCTCGGGAAATGAGCAGTTCTTC. Translated: CAISGGGRDPSGNEQFF.